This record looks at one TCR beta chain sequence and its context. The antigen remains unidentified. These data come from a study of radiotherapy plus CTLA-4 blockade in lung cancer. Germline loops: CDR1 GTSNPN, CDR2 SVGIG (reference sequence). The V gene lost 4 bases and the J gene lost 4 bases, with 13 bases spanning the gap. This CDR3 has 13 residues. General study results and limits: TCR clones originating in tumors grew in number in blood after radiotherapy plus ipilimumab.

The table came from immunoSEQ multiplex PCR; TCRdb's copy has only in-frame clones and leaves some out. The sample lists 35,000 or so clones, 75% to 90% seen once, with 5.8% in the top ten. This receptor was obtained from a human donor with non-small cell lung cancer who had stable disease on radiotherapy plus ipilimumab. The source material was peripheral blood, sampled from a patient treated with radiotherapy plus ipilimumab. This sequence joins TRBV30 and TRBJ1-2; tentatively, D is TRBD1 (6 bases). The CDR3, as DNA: TGTGCCTGGACAGGGGTTTTGGGCTATGGCTACACCTTC. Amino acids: CAWTGVLGYGYTF.